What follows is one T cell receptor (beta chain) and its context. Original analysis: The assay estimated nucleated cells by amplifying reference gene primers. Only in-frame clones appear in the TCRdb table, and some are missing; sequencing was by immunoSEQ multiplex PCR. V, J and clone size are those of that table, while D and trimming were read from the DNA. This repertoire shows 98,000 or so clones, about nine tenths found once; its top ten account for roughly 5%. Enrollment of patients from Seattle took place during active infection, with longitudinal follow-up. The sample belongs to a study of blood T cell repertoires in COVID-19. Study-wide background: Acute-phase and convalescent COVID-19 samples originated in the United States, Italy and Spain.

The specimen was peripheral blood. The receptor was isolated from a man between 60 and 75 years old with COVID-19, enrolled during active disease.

CDR3 sequence: CASSFGRGGDEQYF. The CDR3 nucleotides are TGTGCCAGCAGCTTTGGAAGGGGTGGGGACGAGCAGTACTTC. The chain has TRBV5-4 and TRBJ2-7; maybe TRBD1 (5 bases). This CDR3 comprises 14 residues. Germline V CDR1 and CDR2: SGHNT, YYREEE (reference sequence). V was shortened by 2 bases and J by 5 bases, with 14 bases between the two germline ends. Based on the CDR3 plus reference TRBV5-4 and TRBJ2-7, the full variable domain is ETGVTQSPTHLIKTRGQQVTLRCSSQSGHNTVSWYQQALGQGPQFIFQYYREEENGRGNFPPRFSGLQFPNYSSELNVNALELDDSALYLCASSFGRGGDEQYFGPGTRLTVT.